This T cell receptor (beta chain) was retrieved from a study of T cells in Graves' hyperthyroidism and ophthalmopathy. TCR beta CDR3 region amplification was performed from RNA transcripts. A set of HTBI primers served as the primers for a first-round RT-PCR of the TCR CDR3. MiXCR was run by TCRdb on the multiplex PCR reads, yielding one entry per CDR3 protein. Of about 640,000 distinct CDR3 sequences in the sample, 45% were seen once. Sequenced: peripheral blood or thyroid tissue (not recorded which). The clonotype comes from an adult man with Graves' disease, either hyperthyroidism or ophthalmopathy (not recorded which).

The chain's CDR3 is CASSNINRGGLHF. The CDR3 nucleotides read TGTGCCAGTAGTAACATTAACAGGGGCGGCCTCCACTTT. The chain recombines TRBV19 with TRBJ1-6, with 7 positions matching TRBD1. Per the germline V gene, CDR1 is LNHDA and CDR2 is SQIVND (reference sequence). The CDR3 is made up of 13 amino acids. Trimming removed 4 bases from V and 15 bases from J; junction bases left unmatched: 9.